A single sample is the source of the 32 T cell receptor beta chains below, sequenced in a study of immune characteristics of hereditary and idiopathic chronic pancreatitis. The pancreas tissue came from patients undergoing total pancreatectomy with islet autotransplantation. Some clones are missing from TCRdb's copy, which holds only in-frame ones; the method was immunoSEQ multiplex PCR. Among roughly 1,700 clones listed, just under 80% were seen once. Sequenced material: pancreas tissue with hereditary chronic pancreatitis. The receptors come from a human donor with chronic pancreatitis.

The V call is TRBV28, the J call TRBJ1-5; the match to TRBD1 covers 9 bases. CDR3 length equals 15 residues. CDR1 and CDR2 from the germline V gene are MDHEN and SYDVKM. Unmatched junction bases numbered 3, after V lost 2 bases and J lost 4 bases. The CDR3, as DNA: TGTGCCAGCAGTTTAGACAGGGGGGGGAATCAGCCCCAGCATTTT. Protein sequence: CASSLDRGGNQPQHF. Based on the CDR3 plus reference TRBV28 and TRBJ1-5, the full variable domain is DVKVTQSSRYLVKRTGEKVFLECVQDMDHENMFWYRQDPGLGLRLIYFSYDVKMKEKGDIPEGYSVSREKKERFSLILESASTNQTSMYLCASSLDRGGNQPQHFGDGTRLSIL.

The chain has TRBV6-5 and TRBJ1-5, with a possible D match to TRBD1 (5 bases). In germline, CDR1 is MNHEY, CDR2 SVGAGI. V was pared by 5 bases and J by 8 bases, with 19 bases between. The CDR3 consists of 15 residues. CDR3 protein: CASSLIQGGVEPQHF. CDR3 in DNA: TGTGCCAGCAGTCTAATTCAGGGTGGTGTGGAGCCCCAGCATTTT.

The chain has TRBV4-2 and TRBJ2-3; 10 bases are a match to TRBD2. This CDR3 contains 15 residues. J gave up 2 bases and V 4 bases, and 3 bases lay outside the gene matches. Germline V gives CDR1 LGHNA, CDR2 YNFKEQ. The chain's CDR3 is CASSPGTSDTDTQYF. The CDR3 region has the DNA TGTGCCAGCAGCCCCGGGACTAGCGACACAGATACGCAGTATTTT.

The chain couples TRBV2 to TRBJ1-1; tentative D call: TRBD1 (6 bases). The CDR3 has 15 amino acids. Trimming cost V 6 bases and J 0 bases, with 14 bases left between them. Germline CDR1 is SNHLY and CDR2 is FYNNEI. CDR3 DNA: TGTGCCAGCAGGGCACAGGGAACGATGAACACTGAAGCTTTCTTT. This encodes CASRAQGTMNTEAFF.

V usage is TRBV6-5 and J usage is TRBJ2-1; the match to TRBD2 covers 7 bases. The CDR3 sequence is 16 residues long. V lost 0 bases and J lost 7; bases outside the gene matches: 9. Germline lookup yields CDR1 MNHEY and CDR2 SVGAGI. For the CDR3, the DNA is TGTGCCAGCAGTTACTCGAGTTTGGGGGGGGGAAATGAGCAGTTCTTC. Translated, it gives CASSYSSLGGGNEQFF.

As for this clone: The sample has other DNA sequences that encode this CDR3 too. The chain uses TRBV4-2 and TRBJ2-2; no clear D. V lost 2 bases, J lost 0 bases, and 10 bases lay in between. Germline V gives CDR1 LGHNA, CDR2 YNFKEQ. CDR3 size: 16 residues. CDR3 nucleotide sequence: TGTGCCAGCAGCCAAAGTATCAGTGCGAACACCGGGGAGCTGTTTTTT. Translating gives CASSQSISANTGELFF.

The chain uses TRBV5-6 and TRBJ2-1, with 7 bases matching TRBD2. Germline CDR1 is SGHDT and CDR2 is YYEEEE. V trimming: 4 bases; J trimming: 4 bases; junction bases outside the gene matches: 11. This CDR3 contains 16 residues. CDR3 sequence reads: CASSPGVPSGYNEQFF. CDR3 nucleotide sequence: TGTGCCAGCAGCCCTGGGGTCCCTAGCGGATACAATGAGCAGTTCTTC.

This chain joins TRBV10-2 and TRBJ2-7; D call uncertain. Trimming removed 6 bases at V and 0 bases at J, with 9 bases between. Germline V gene lookup returns CDR1 WSHSY and CDR2 SAAADI. The CDR3 extends over 13 amino acids. CDR3 in amino acids: CASRQDVSYEQYF. The CDR3 region has the DNA TGCGCCAGCAGGCAGGATGTCTCCTACGAGCAGTACTTC.

This clone came up a few times. The chain has TRBV6-2 or TRBV6-3 and TRBJ2-5, with 12 bases fitting TRBD2. The CDR3 totals 15 residues. J lost 2 bases, V lost 4 bases, and 2 bases had no gene match. In germline, CDR1 is MNHEY, CDR2 SVGEGT. The CDR3 region is CASSSTSGGQETQYF. The DNA for the CDR3 is TGTGCCAGCAGTTCGACTAGCGGGGGTCAAGAGACCCAGTACTTC.

This chain uses TRBV28 with TRBJ1-6, with TRBD1 matching over 8 bases. V lost 11 bases to trimming and J lost 3 bases; unmatched junction nucleotides: 3. Looked up from germline, CDR1 is MDHEN and CDR2 is SYDVKM. The CDR3 totals 13 residues. The CDR3 DNA follows: TGTGCCTCAGACAGGGGCTATAATTCACCCCTCCACTTT. It specifies CASDRGYNSPLHF.

This clone was seen a handful of times. V is TRBV10-3 and J is TRBJ2-6; D could derive from TRBD1 or TRBD2 (5 bases each). Trimming removed 3 bases from V and 2 bases from J, with 17 bases in between. This CDR3 is 18 amino acids long. Looked up from germline, CDR1 is ENHRY and CDR2 is SYGVKD. As DNA, the CDR3 is TGTGCCATCAGTGACCGGGGCAGTGGGTTTGCTGGGGCCAACGTCCTGACTTTC. The encoded protein is CAISDRGSGFAGANVLTF.

The chain combines TRBV18 with TRBJ2-4; tentatively, D is TRBD2 (5 bases). Germline V gene sequence: CDR1 KGHSH, CDR2 LQKENI. Trimming stripped 10 bases from V and 0 bases from J, with 13 bases between. CDR3 length: 14 residues. CDR3 residues: CAIGLTLAKNIQYF. CDR3 nucleotide sequence: TGTGCCATTGGACTGACTCTAGCCAAAAACATTCAGTACTTC.

The gene calls are TRBV15 and TRBJ1-4; tentative D call: TRBD1 (5 bases). Germline CDR1 is LNHNV and CDR2 is YYDKDF (reference sequence). This CDR3 is built from 15 residues. V lost 0 bases and J lost 8, with 13 bases in between. The CDR3 reads CATSRDLRQGEKLFF. In DNA form, the CDR3 reads TGTGCCACCAGCAGAGATCTTCGGCAGGGAGAAAAACTGTTTTTT.

The chain employs TRBV28 and TRBJ1-3; D gene unclear. V was clipped by 5 bases and J by 4 bases, with 15 bases between them. This CDR3 region has 15 residues. Germline V lookup: CDR1 MDHEN, CDR2 SYDVKM. CDR3 loop: CASSPPRMGGNTIYF. The CDR3 DNA is TGTGCCAGCAGTCCACCCCGGATGGGGGGAAACACCATATATTTT.

V and J are TRBV20-1 and TRBJ2-7; D remains ambiguous. Trimming removed 3 bases at V and 3 bases at J, with 6 bases between. Germline V lookup: CDR1 DFQATT, CDR2 SNEGSKA (reference sequence). The CDR3 is 11 residues long. The CDR3 is CSARGYYEQYF. The CDR3 nucleotides are TGCAGTGCTAGGGGGTACTACGAGCAGTACTTC.

This chain uses TRBV5-4 with TRBJ1-1, with D unresolved. The CDR3 totals 13 residues. Trimming stripped 3 bases from V and 1 base from J, with 7 bases between. Germline V gene data show CDR1 as SGHNT and CDR2 as YYREEE (reference sequence). As DNA, the CDR3 is TGTGCCAGCAGCTCACAGAAGAACACTGAAGCTTTCTTT. It codes for CASSSQKNTEAFF.

The chain joins TRBV7-8 to TRBJ1-2, with a possible D match to TRBD1 (5 bases). V was clipped by 4 bases and J by 8 bases, with 14 bases between them. This CDR3 is 13 amino acids long. Germline assignment: CDR1 SGHVS and CDR2 FQNEAQ. The CDR3 region has the DNA TGTGCCAGCAGCTACTCGGGGGGGTCCGGCTACACCTTC. It yields the protein CASSYSGGSGYTF.

The V call is TRBV5-8, the J call TRBJ2-7, with 9 bases identical to TRBD1. The CDR3 is 15 residues long. The V segment lost 0 bases and the J segment 2 bases; nucleotides outside the gene matches: 3. Germline V CDR1 and CDR2: SGHTS, YDEGEE. The DNA for the CDR3 is TGTGCCAGCAGCTTGGGTACAGGGGGCCCCTACGAGCAGTACTTC. Protein product: CASSLGTGGPYEQYF. The full variable domain, rest sourced from reference TRBV5-8 and TRBJ2-7, is EAGVTQSPTHLIKTRGQQATLRCSPISGHTSVYWYQQALGLGLQFLLWYDEGEERNRGNFPPRFSGRQFPNYSSELNVNALELEDSALYLCASSLGTGGPYEQYFGPGTRLTVT.

This chain joins TRBV10-3 and TRBJ2-7, with 8 bases aligning to TRBD1. The CDR3 spans 15 residues. Germline CDR1 and CDR2: ENHRY and SYGVKD. J was trimmed by 5 bases and V by 5 bases; bases with no gene match: 11. This CDR3 is CAISRYTDRVDEQYF. As DNA, the CDR3 is TGTGCCATCAGTAGATACACGGACAGGGTGGACGAGCAGTACTTC.

The V and J genes are TRBV2 and TRBJ1-1; 8 bases agree with TRBD1. The CDR3 covers 15 residues. Germline CDR1 and CDR2: SNHLY and FYNNEI. Trimming at V came to 7 bases and at J to 1 base, leaving 8 bases not matched to a gene. CDR3 DNA: TGTGCCAGCAAGGACAGGGCCCTGAGGAACACTGAAGCTTTCTTT. Protein: CASKDRALRNTEAFF.

The chain has TRBV6-1 and TRBJ1-5; D call uncertain. This CDR3 comprises 16 residues. Germline V gene sequence: CDR1 MNHNS, CDR2 SASEGT. The germline V and J ends were trimmed by 0 bases and 7 bases, with 16 bases remaining between them. CDR3 nucleotides: TGTGCCAGCAGTGAAGCGAAGGGCAGCCTGGGCCAGCCCCAGCATTTT. Translating gives CASSEAKGSLGQPQHF.

The chain combines TRBV19 with TRBJ2-3; unclear D gene. CDR3 length equals 13 residues. Germline CDR1 and CDR2: LNHDA and SQIVND (reference sequence). Trimming removed 5 bases from V and 1 base from J, with 7 bases in between. DNA for the CDR3: TGTGCCAGTAGTCTTTCAGGCACAGATACGCAGTATTTT. It translates to CASSLSGTDTQYF.

The rearrangement uses TRBV28 and TRBJ1-1; 7 positions agree with TRBD1. CDR3 size: 15 residues. CDR1 is MDHEN and CDR2 is SYDVKM in the germline V gene. The V gene end was trimmed by 5 bases and the J gene end by 4 bases; junction bases not matched to a gene: 10. The CDR3 loop is CASSPGTAGGTEAFF. The CDR3 region has the DNA TGTGCCAGCAGTCCCGGGACAGCAGGAGGCACTGAAGCTTTCTTT.

The rearrangement links TRBV5-1 to TRBJ2-2, with 8 bases that match TRBD2. The germline V gene encodes CDR1 SGHRS and CDR2 YFSETQ. With V trimmed by 0 bases and J by 2 bases, 6 bases remained unmatched. This CDR3 is 17 amino acids long. DNA of the CDR3: TGCGCCAGCAGCTTGGATGCGGCGGGGGGAAACACCGGGGAGCTGTTTTTT. Translation: CASSLDAAGGNTGELFF.

The chain is built from TRBV7-8 and TRBJ1-5, with D uncertain. V lost 5 bases and J 7 bases, leaving 12 bases between the germline ends. In germline, CDR1 is SGHVS, CDR2 FQNEAQ. This CDR3 region has 13 residues. Written as DNA, the CDR3 is TGTGCCAGCAGCCCCGCCTTCGGGCAGCCCCAGCATTTT. Amino acid sequence: CASSPAFGQPQHF.

The chain recombines TRBV24-1 with TRBJ2-5; TRBD2 matches at 16 bases. Trimming took 3 bases from V and 4 from J; bases not matched to a gene: 1. From germline, CDR1 is KGHDR and CDR2 SFDVKD. This CDR3 spans 16 amino acids. CDR3 in DNA: TGTGCCACCAGTGATGGGACTAGCGGGGGGGCAGAGACCCAGTACTTC. This translates into CATSDGTSGGAETQYF.

This chain uses TRBV2 with TRBJ2-1; D unresolved. From germline, CDR1 is SNHLY and CDR2 FYNNEI. The V and J ends lost 6 bases and 10 bases respectively, with 10 bases between them. The CDR3 consists of 11 residues. CDR3 DNA: TGTGCCAGCAGGAACCTCTACGAGCAGTTCTTC. Its translation: CASRNLYEQFF. Drawing the rest from reference TRBV2 and TRBJ2-1, the complete variable domain is EPEVTQTPSHQVTQMGQEVILRCVPISNHLYFYWYRQILGQKVEFLVSFYNNEISEKSEIFDDQFSVERPDGSNFTLKIRSTKLEDSAMYFCASRNLYEQFFGPGTRLTVL.

The rearrangement joins TRBV2 to TRBJ1-1, with a tentative D call TRBD1 (5 bases). Trimming took 4 bases from V and 1 from J, leaving 10 bases between them. CDR3 size: 14 residues. Germline assignment: CDR1 SNHLY and CDR2 FYNNEI. The CDR3 reads CASSVLGGNTEAFF. DNA of the CDR3: TGTGCCAGCAGTGTACTGGGGGGGAACACTGAAGCTTTCTTT. Combining the CDR3 with reference TRBV2 and TRBJ1-1 gives the whole variable domain EPEVTQTPSHQVTQMGQEVILRCVPISNHLYFYWYRQILGQKVEFLVSFYNNEISEKSEIFDDQFSVERPDGSNFTLKIRSTKLEDSAMYFCASSVLGGNTEAFFGQGTRLTVV.

The chain is built from TRBV7-8 and TRBJ2-5; 13 positions match TRBD2. V trimming: 5 bases; J trimming: 2 bases; junction bases outside the gene matches: 5. Germline lookup yields CDR1 SGHVS and CDR2 FQNEAQ. The CDR3 runs to 16 residues. DNA of the CDR3: TGTGCCAGCAGCCTCACTAGCGGGGGGGCACAAGAGACCCAGTACTTC. It is translated as CASSLTSGGAQETQYF. Full variable domain (outside the CDR3, taken from reference TRBV7-8 and TRBJ2-5): GAGVSQSPRYKVAKRGQDVALRCDPISGHVSLFWYQQALGQGPEFLTYFQNEAQLDKSGLPSDRFFAERPEGSVSTLKIQRTQQEDSAVYLCASSLTSGGAQETQYFGPGTRLLVL.

In DNA, the CDR3 is TGTGCCAGTAGTATGTGGGGATATAATTCACCCCTCCACTTT. Residues: CASSMWGYNSPLHF. The V call is TRBV19, the J call TRBJ1-6; D is unresolved. V was clipped by 3 bases and J by 4 bases, with 7 bases between them. Germline V gene lookup returns CDR1 LNHDA and CDR2 SQIVND (reference sequence). The CDR3 length is 14 residues.

The chain joins TRBV7-2 to TRBJ2-7; TRBD2 aligns across 12 bases. The V gene's germline CDR1 is SGHTA and CDR2 FQGNSA. The CDR3 runs to 16 residues. V shed 5 bases and J 5 bases; nucleotides not matched to a gene: 10. The CDR3 loop reads CASSPGPSGGADEQYF. In DNA, the CDR3 is TGTGCCAGCAGCCCCGGGCCTAGCGGGGGGGCCGACGAGCAGTACTTC.

J is TRBJ1-1 and V is TRBV7-9; TRBD1 matches 11 bases. Unmatched junction bases numbered 9, after V lost 5 bases and J lost 7 bases. The CDR3 runs to 15 residues. Germline assignment: CDR1 SEHNR and CDR2 FQNEAQ (reference sequence). For the CDR3, the DNA is TGTGCCAGCAGCCTGGGGACAGGGGGGTTTGGTGAAGCTTTCTTT. Its protein product is CASSLGTGGFGEAFF.